The clone carrying this TCR beta chain showed up just once. Its matching antigen is unknown. Sorted-subset replicate PCRs used 150 to 200 ng DNA, approximately 27,000 T cell genomes. Methods used by the authors: With immunoSEQ giving junction-only sequences and no quality scores, filtering differed. This table comes from immunoSEQ multiplex PCR, and its TCRdb copy is limited to in-frame clones, with some not included. Clone size and V and J calls were adopted from that table, with D and trimming inferred from the DNA. The sample lists roughly 2,500,000 clones; 93% were seen once. These data come from a study of shared clonotypes between healthy human individuals. Study-wide points: As a rule, naive subsets had a larger estimated richness than memory subsets. The small donor group covered limited genetic and exposure diversity.

Per germline, CDR1 SGHAT and CDR2 FQNNGV. The CDR3 has 16 residues. Germline trimming cut 1 base from V and 5 bases from J; bases unmatched to any gene: 9. This sequence joins TRBV11-2 and TRBJ2-5, with 8 bases lining up with TRBD2. The clonotype comes from a man aged 18-30 years in good health. Some clones in this sample may be carry-over from other donors' samples. Sequencing input: naive CD4+ T cells from PBMCs. As for subset: CD45RA+ positively selected. For the CDR3, the DNA is TGTGCCAGCAGCTTAGTGAATAGCGGGAACGGGGAGACCCAGTACTTC. Its translation is CASSLVNSGNGETQYF.